This T cell receptor (beta chain) was sequenced for a study of cytomegalovirus exposure and HLA in healthy donors. In the PCR, 60 Vbeta and 13 Jbeta primers were used. Produced via immunoSEQ multiplex PCR; TCRdb's table is partial and in-frame only. The sample consists of over 75,000 clones, more than 75% of them appearing once. Findings and limits, study-wide: Highest at DRB1 and lowest at HLA-C, TCR association rates differed among HLA loci in a later analysis.

This CDR3 is built from 15 residues. From germline, CDR1 is SGHVS and CDR2 FQNEAQ. Trimming cost V 1 base and J 5 bases; bases outside gene matches: 5. Regarding this clone: Its antigen is not identified.

These donors, healthy bone marrow donors, were studied. The chain has TRBV7-8 and TRBJ1-5; 7 nucleotides line up with TRBD1. Sequenced sample: PBMCs. The source of this sequence is a woman between 55 and 75 years old in good health and CMV-seronegative. In DNA form, the CDR3 reads TGTGCCAGCAGCTTAGAGGACAGGTGGTATCAGCCCCAGCATTTT. Translation gives CASSLEDRWYQPQHF.